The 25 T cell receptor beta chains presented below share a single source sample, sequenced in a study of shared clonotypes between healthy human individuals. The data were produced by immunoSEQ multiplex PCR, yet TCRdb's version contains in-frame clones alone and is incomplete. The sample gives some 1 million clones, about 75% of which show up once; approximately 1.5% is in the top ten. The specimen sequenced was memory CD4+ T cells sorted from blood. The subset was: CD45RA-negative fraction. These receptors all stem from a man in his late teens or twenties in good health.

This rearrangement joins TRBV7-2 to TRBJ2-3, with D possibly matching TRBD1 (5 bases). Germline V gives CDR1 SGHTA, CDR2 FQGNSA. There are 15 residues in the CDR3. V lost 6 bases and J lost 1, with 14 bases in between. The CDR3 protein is CASRPMGQGTDTQYF. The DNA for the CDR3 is TGTGCCAGCAGGCCGATGGGGCAGGGCACAGATACGCAGTATTTT.

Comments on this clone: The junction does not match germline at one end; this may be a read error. The CDR3 region has the DNA TGTGCTAGCAGCCAGGACAGCTACACCGGGGAGCTGTTTTTT. This translates into CASSQDSYTGELFF. J is TRBJ2-2 and V is TRBV7-7, with D possibly TRBD1 on 6 matching bases. CDR3 length: 14 residues. Germline CDR1 reads SSHAT; CDR2 reads FNYEAQ (reference sequence). Full variable domain (outside the CDR3, taken from reference TRBV7-7 and TRBJ2-2): GAGVSQSPRYKVTKRGQDVTLRCDPISSHATLYWYQQALGQGPEFLTYFNYEAQPDKSGLPSDRFSAERPEGSISTLTIQRTEQRDSAMYRCASSQDSYTGELFFGEGSRLTVL.

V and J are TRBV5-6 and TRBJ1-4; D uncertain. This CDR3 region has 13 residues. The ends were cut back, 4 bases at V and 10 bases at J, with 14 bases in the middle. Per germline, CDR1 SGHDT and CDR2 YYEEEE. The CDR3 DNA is TGTGCCAGCAGCGATACCACGGATGGAAAACTGTTTTTT. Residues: CASSDTTDGKLFF.

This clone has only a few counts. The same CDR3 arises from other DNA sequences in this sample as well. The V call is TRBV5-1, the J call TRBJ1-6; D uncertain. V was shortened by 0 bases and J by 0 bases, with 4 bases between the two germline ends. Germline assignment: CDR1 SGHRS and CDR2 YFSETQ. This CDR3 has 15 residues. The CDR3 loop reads CASSLGSSYNSPLHF. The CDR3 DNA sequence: TGCGCCAGCAGCTTGGGGAGCTCCTATAATTCACCCCTCCACTTT.

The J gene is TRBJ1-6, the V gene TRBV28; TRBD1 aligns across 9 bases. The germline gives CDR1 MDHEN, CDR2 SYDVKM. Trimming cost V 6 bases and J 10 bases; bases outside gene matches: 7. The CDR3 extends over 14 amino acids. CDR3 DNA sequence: TGTGCCAGCAGCGGGACAGGGCAGTGGTCACCCCTCCACTTT. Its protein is CASSGTGQWSPLHF.

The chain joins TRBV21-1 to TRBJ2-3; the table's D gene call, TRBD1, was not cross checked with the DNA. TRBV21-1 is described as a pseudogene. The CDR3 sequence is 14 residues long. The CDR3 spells CASWQSRLADTQYF. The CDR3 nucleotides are TGTGCCAGTTGGCAGAGCAGGTTGGCAGATACGCAGTATTTT.

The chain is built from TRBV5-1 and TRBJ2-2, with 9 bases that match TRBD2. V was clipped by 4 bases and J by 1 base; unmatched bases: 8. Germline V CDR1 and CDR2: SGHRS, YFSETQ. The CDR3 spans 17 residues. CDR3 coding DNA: TGCGCCAGCAGCCCTCGGGCTAGCGGGATGAACACCGGGGAGCTGTTTTTT. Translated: CASSPRASGMNTGELFF.

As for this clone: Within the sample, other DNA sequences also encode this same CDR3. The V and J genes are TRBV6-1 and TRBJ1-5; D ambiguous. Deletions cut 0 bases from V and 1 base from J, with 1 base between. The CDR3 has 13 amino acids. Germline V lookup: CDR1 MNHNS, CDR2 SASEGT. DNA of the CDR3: TGTGCCAGCAGTGAAGCCAGCAATCAGCCCCAGCATTTT. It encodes CASSEASNQPQHF.

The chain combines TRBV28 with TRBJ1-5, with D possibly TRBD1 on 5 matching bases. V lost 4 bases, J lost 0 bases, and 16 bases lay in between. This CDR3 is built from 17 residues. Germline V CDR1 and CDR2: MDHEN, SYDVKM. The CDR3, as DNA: TGTGCCAGCAGTTATAGCAGGGTCTATTATAGCAATCAGCCCCAGCATTTT. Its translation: CASSYSRVYYSNQPQHF.

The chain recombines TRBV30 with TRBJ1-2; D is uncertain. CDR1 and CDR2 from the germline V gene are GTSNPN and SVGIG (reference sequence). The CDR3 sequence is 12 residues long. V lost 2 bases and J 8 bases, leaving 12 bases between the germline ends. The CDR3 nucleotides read TGTGCCTGGAGTCCTCAAATCTACGGCTACACCTTC. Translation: CAWSPQIYGYTF.

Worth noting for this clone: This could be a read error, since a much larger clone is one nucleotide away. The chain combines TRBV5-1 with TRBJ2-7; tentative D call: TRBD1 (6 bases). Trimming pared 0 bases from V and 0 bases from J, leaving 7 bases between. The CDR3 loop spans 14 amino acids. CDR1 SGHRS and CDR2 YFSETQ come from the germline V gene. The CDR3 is CASSLEDSSYEQYF. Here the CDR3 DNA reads TGCGCCAGCAGCTTGGAGGACAGCTCCTACGAGCAGTACTTC.

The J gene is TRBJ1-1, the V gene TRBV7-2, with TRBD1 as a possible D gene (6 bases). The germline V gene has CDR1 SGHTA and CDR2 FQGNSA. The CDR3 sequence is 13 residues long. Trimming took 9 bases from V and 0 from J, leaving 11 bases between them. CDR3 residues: CASIKGVNTEAFF. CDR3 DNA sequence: TGTGCCAGTATCAAGGGGGTGAACACTGAAGCTTTCTTT. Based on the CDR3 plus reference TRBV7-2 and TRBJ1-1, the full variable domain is GAGVSQSPSNKVTEKGKDVELRCDPISGHTALYWYRQSLGQGLEFLIYFQGNSAPDKSGLPSDRFSAERTGGSVSTLTIQRTQQEDSAVYLCASIKGVNTEAFFGQGTRLTVV.

As DNA, the CDR3 is TGTGCCTGGAGTGTGAGGGGTTCTATGAACACTGAAGCTTTCTTT. This encodes CAWSVRGSMNTEAFF. V gene TRBV30 combines with J gene TRBJ1-1; TRBD1 is a possible D gene (5 bases). The ends were cut back, 0 bases at V and 0 bases at J, with 11 bases in the middle. CDR3 length: 15 amino acids. Germline V gives CDR1 GTSNPN, CDR2 SVGIG (reference sequence). Combining the CDR3 with reference TRBV30 and TRBJ1-1 gives the whole variable domain SQTIHQWPATLVQPVGSPLSLECTVEGTSNPNLYWYRQAAGRGLQLLFYSVGIGQISSEVPQNLSASRPQDRQFILSSKKLLLSDSGFYLCAWSVRGSMNTEAFFGQGTRLTVV.

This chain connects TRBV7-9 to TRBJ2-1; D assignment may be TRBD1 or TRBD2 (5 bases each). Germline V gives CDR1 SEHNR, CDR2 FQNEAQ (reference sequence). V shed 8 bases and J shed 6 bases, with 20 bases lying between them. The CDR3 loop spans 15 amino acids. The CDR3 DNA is TGTGCCAGCTCCAAGTCGGGGCGCTACTCCAATGAGCAGTTCTTC. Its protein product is CASSKSGRYSNEQFF.

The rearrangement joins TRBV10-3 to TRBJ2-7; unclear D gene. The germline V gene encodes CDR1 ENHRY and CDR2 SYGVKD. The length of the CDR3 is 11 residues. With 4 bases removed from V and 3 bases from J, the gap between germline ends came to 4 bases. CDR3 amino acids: CAISANYEQYF. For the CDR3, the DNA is TGTGCCATCAGTGCAAACTACGAGCAGTACTTC.

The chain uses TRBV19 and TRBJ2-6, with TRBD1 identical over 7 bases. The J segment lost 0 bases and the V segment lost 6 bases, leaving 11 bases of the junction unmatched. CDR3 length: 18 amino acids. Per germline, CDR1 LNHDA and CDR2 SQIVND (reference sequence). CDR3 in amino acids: CASSSHRDRSSGANVLTF. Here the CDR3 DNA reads TGTGCCAGTAGCTCTCACCGGGACAGAAGCTCTGGGGCCAACGTCCTGACTTTC.

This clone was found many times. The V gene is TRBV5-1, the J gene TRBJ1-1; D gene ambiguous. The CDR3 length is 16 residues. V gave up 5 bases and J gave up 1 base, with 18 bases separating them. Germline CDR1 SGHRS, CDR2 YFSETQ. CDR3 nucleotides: TGCGCCAGCAGGGCCTTAGGAACGGCGGGGAACACTGAAGCTTTCTTT. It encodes CASRALGTAGNTEAFF.

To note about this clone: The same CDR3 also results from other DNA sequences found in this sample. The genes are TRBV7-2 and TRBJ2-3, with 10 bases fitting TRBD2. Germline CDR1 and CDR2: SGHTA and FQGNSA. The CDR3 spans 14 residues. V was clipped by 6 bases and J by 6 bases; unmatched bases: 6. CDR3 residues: CASSSGLAADTQYF. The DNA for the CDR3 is TGTGCCAGCAGTTCAGGACTAGCGGCGGATACGCAGTATTTT.

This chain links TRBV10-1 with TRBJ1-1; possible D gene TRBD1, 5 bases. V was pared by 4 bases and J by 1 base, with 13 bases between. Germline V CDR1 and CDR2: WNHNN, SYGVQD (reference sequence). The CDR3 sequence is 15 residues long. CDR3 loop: CASSVGGATNTEAFF. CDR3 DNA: TGCGCCAGCAGTGTTGGAGGGGCTACGAACACTGAAGCTTTCTTT.

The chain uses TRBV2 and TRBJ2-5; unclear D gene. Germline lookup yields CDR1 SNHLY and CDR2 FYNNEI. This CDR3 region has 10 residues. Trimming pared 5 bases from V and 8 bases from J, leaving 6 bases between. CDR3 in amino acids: CASSTSTQYF. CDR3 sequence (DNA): TGTGCCAGCAGTACCTCAACCCAGTACTTC. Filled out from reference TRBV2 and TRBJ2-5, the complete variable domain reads EPEVTQTPSHQVTQMGQEVILRCVPISNHLYFYWYRQILGQKVEFLVSFYNNEISEKSEIFDDQFSVERPDGSNFTLKIRSTKLEDSAMYFCASSTSTQYFGPGTRLLVL.

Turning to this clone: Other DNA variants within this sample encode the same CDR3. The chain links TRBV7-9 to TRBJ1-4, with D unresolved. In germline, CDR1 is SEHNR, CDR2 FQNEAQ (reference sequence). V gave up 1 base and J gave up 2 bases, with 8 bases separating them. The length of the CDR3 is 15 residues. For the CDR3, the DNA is TGTGCCAGCAGCTTAGGAGGGCGGACTAATGAAAAACTGTTTTTT. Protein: CASSLGGRTNEKLFF.

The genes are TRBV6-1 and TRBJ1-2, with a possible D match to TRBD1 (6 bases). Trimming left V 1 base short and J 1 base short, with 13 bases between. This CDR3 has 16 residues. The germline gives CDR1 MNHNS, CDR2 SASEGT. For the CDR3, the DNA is TGTGCCAGCAGTGAAGATGGGACAAGACTTAACTATGGCTACACCTTC. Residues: CASSEDGTRLNYGYTF.

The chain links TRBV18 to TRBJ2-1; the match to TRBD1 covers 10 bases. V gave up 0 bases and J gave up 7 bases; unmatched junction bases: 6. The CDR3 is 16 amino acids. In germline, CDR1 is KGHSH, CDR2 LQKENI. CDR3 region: CASSPPRDRGPNEQFF. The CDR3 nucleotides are TGTGCCAGCTCACCACCGAGGGACAGGGGCCCAAATGAGCAGTTCTTC.

The CDR3 loop reads CAGRHSSGNTIYF. The CDR3, as DNA: TGTGCCGGGAGACACAGCTCTGGAAACACCATATATTTT. The chain has TRBV7-9 and TRBJ1-3; D gene ambiguous. Germline loops: CDR1 SEHNR, CDR2 FQNEAQ (reference sequence). V gave up 11 bases and J gave up 0 bases, with 11 bases separating them. The length of the CDR3 is 13 residues.

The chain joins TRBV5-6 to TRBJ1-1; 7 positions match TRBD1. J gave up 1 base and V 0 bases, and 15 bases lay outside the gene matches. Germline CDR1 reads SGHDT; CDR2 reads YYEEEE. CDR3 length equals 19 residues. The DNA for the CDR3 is TGTGCCAGCAGCTTGGTTATCTCAGGGGGTATGTTTGGGAACACTGAAGCTTTCTTT. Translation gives CASSLVISGGMFGNTEAFF.